The following is a T cell receptor beta chain sequence with its context. These data come from a study of blood T cell repertoires in COVID-19. Study-level information: The origin of the acute and convalescent COVID-19 samples was the United States, Italy and Spain. PBMCs, B-cell-depleted T cells, or T cells provided the cDNA or gDNA that made up the material.

Per the original methods: Nucleated cell number was recorded as an estimate derived from reference gene primer amplification. TCRdb keeps only in-frame clones here, not all; method: immunoSEQ multiplex PCR. V and J calls and clone size are as listed in that table; D and trimming were resolved from the DNA. The sample holds around 150,000 clones, around 89% seen once. V was cut by 0 bases and J by 6 bases, with 11 bases left in between. Germline V lookup: CDR1 MNHNY, CDR2 SVGAGI (reference sequence). The CDR3 covers 14 residues. Sequenced input: peripheral blood. This TCR derives from an older woman with active COVID-19. V and J are TRBV6-6 and TRBJ1-2; D call uncertain. CDR3 region: CASSYSSHSDGYTF. The CDR3 DNA follows: TGTGCCAGCAGTTACTCGTCGCATTCGGATGGCTACACCTTC.